The TCR beta chain under discussion was sequenced for a study of blood T cells in healthy people across ages. Study-wide results and limits: Percentage of naive T cells showed a strong correlation with TCR beta diversity.

Germline CDR1 DFQATT, CDR2 SNEGSKA (reference sequence). V lost 6 bases and J 11 bases, leaving 25 bases between the germline ends. This CDR3 is built from 14 residues. A J-beta primer mix and a sample-barcoded 5' primer were used in a second PCR of roughly 6 to 11 cycles. TCRdb recomputed calls from the 5' RACE reads with MiXCR, one row per CDR3 protein. The sample lists about 930,000 distinct CDR3 sequences, about 28% occurring once. A note on this clonotype: The antigen remains unidentified.

The study drew donors from healthy Caucasian individuals in Russia aged roughly 6 to 90. This sample was shared with a second study, whose subject was T cells of mothers and their children.

The sample was blood. The chain joins TRBV20-1 to TRBJ2-5; no reliable D call. The origin of this receptor is a woman between 40 and 50 years old in good health. The CDR3 DNA follows: TGCAGTGCAAGAACCGACACCTCCTACAATGAGCAGTACTTC. Encoded protein: CSARTDTSYNEQYF.